The 5 T cell receptor beta chains presented below share a single source sample, sequenced in a study of blood T cell repertoires in COVID-19. Assay used: immunoSEQ multiplex PCR; TCRdb lists only in-frame clones, some missing. In the table there are over 200,000 clones, over 75% of which are singletons. The specimen was peripheral blood. The receptors were gathered from a woman in her 40s with acute or convalescent COVID-19.

This chain joins TRBV19 and TRBJ1-4, with 7 bases matching TRBD1. Germline CDR1 and CDR2: LNHDA and SQIVND (reference sequence). This CDR3 has 15 amino acids. The V segment lost 4 bases and the J segment 4 bases; nucleotides outside the gene matches: 6. CDR3 coding DNA: TGTGCCAGTAGTACAAGACAGGGAAGTAATGAAAAACTGTTTTTT. This encodes CASSTRQGSNEKLFF.

This rearrangement joins TRBV7-2 to TRBJ2-2; possible D gene TRBD2, 7 bases. V lost 2 bases and J 4 bases, leaving 11 bases between the germline ends. CDR1 SGHTA and CDR2 FQGNSA come from the germline V gene. This CDR3 contains 15 residues. The CDR3, as DNA: TGTGCCAGCAGCTTAAAAGGGGGGGCCACCGGGGAGCTGTTTTTT. Protein product: CASSLKGGATGELFF.

V and J are TRBV30 and TRBJ1-4, with TRBD1 as a possible D gene (5 bases). The CDR3 is 14 residues long. Germline V gene data show CDR1 as GTSNPN and CDR2 as SVGIG (reference sequence). Trimming stripped 4 bases from V and 6 bases from J, with 15 bases between. The DNA of the CDR3 is TGTGCCTGGAAGCCGGGGGGTCTATATGAAAAACTGTTTTTT. It yields the protein CAWKPGGLYEKLFF.

Details on this clone: The same CDR3 arises from other DNA sequences in this sample as well. V usage is TRBV5-1 and J usage is TRBJ1-2; tentative D call: TRBD1 (5 bases). CDR1 is SGHRS and CDR2 is YFSETQ in the germline V gene. The CDR3 contains 13 residues. Trimming cost V 1 base and J 6 bases, with 10 bases left between them. CDR3 residues: CASSLSQGDGYTF. The CDR3 DNA follows: TGCGCCAGCAGCTTGTCCCAAGGGGATGGCTACACCTTC. Combining the CDR3 with reference TRBV5-1 and TRBJ1-2 gives the whole variable domain KAGVTQTPRYLIKTRGQQVTLSCSPISGHRSVSWYQQTPGQGLQFLFEYFSETQRNKGNFPGRFSGRQFSNSRSEMNVSTLELGDSALYLCASSLSQGDGYTFGSGTRLTVV.

The genes are TRBV19 and TRBJ1-5; 7 positions agree with TRBD1. The CDR3 totals 14 residues. V was clipped by 6 bases and J by 2 bases; unmatched bases: 4. Looked up from germline, CDR1 is LNHDA and CDR2 is SQIVND (reference sequence). The CDR3 spells CASRSGQGNQPQHF. The CDR3 DNA reads TGTGCCAGTAGGAGCGGACAGGGCAATCAGCCCCAGCATTTT. Full variable domain (missing parts from reference TRBV19 and TRBJ1-5): DGGITQSPKYLFRKEGQNVTLSCEQNLNHDAMYWYRQDPGQGLRLIYYSQIVNDFQKGDIAEGYSVSREKKESFPLTVTSAQKNPTAFYLCASRSGQGNQPQHFGDGTRLSIL.